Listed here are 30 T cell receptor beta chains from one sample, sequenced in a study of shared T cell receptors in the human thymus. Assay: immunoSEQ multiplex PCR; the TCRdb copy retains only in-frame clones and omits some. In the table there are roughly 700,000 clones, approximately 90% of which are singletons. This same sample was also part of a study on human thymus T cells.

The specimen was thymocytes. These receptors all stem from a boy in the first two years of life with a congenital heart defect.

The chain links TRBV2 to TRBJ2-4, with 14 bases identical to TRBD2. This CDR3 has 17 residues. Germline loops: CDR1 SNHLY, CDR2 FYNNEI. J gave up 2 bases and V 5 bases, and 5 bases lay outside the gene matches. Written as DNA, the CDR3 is TGTGCCAGCAGTTTTGGGACTAGCGGGGGTACCAAAAACATTCAGTACTTC. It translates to CASSFGTSGGTKNIQYF.

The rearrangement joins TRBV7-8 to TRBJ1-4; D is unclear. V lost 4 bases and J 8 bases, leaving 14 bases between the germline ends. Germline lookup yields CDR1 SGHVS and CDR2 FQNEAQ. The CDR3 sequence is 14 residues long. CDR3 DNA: TGTGCCAGCAGCTCTCCGCGGGTAGGGGAAAAACTGTTTTTT. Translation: CASSSPRVGEKLFF.

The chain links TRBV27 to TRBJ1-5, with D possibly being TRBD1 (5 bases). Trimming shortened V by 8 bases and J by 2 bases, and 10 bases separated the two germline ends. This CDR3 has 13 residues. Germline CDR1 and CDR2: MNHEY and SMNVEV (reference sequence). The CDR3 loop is CASSGGGNQPQHF. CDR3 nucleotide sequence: TGTGCCAGCTCGGGGGGGGGCAATCAGCCCCAGCATTTT.

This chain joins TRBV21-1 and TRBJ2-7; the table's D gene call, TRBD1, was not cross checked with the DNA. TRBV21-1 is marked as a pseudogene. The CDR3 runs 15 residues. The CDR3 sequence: CASSTKNGHHYEQYF. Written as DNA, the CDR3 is TGTGCCAGCAGCACTAAGAATGGACACCACTACGAGCAGTACTTC.

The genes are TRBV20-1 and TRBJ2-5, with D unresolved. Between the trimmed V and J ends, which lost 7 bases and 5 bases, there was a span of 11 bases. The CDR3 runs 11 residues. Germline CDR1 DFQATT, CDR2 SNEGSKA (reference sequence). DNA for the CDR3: TGCAGTGACAAGCAAGCGGAGACCCAGTACTTC. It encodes CSDKQAETQYF.

For the CDR3, the DNA is TGCGCCAGCAGCCTCCCAGAACTAGCGGGAGGCCCCACAGATACGCAGTATTTT. Translation gives CASSLPELAGGPTDTQYF. The chain has TRBV5-1 and TRBJ2-3; 12 bases agree with TRBD2. This CDR3 region has 18 residues. Germline CDR1 SGHRS, CDR2 YFSETQ. J gave up 2 bases and V 4 bases, and 11 bases lay outside the gene matches.

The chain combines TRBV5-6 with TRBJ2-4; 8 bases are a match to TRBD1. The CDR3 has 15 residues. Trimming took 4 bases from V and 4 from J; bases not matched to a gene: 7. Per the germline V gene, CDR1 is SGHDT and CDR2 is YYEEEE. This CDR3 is CASSSMTGEKNIQYF. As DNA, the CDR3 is TGTGCCAGCAGCAGTATGACAGGGGAGAAAAACATTCAGTACTTC.

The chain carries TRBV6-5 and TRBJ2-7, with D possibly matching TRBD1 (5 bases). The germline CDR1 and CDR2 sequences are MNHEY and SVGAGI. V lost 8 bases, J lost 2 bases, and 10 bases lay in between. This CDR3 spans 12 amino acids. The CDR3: CASGTGPYEQYF. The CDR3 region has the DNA TGTGCCAGCGGCACAGGTCCCTACGAGCAGTACTTC.

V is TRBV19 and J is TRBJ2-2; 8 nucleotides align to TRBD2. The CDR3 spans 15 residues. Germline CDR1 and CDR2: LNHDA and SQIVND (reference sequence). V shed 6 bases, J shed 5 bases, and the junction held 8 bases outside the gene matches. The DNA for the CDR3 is TGTGCCAGTAGGAGGAGCGGGAGAAGTACCGGGGAGCTGTTTTTT. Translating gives CASRRSGRSTGELFF.

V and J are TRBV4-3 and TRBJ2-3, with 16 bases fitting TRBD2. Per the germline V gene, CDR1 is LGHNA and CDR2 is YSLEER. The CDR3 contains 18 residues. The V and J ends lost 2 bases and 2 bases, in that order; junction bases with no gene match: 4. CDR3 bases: TGCGCCAGCAGCCAAACGGGACTAGCGGGAGGGGTCACAGATACGCAGTATTTT. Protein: CASSQTGLAGGVTDTQYF.

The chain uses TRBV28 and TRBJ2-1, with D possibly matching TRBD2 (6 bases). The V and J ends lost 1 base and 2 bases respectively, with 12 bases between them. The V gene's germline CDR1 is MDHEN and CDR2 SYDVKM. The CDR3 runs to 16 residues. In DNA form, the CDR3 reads TGTGCCAGCAGTTTATCAGCCCTAGCGACCTACAATGAGCAGTTCTTC. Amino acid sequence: CASSLSALATYNEQFF.

CDR3 amino acids: CASSPPETGGDYGYTF. DNA for the CDR3: TGTGCCAGCTCACCACCGGAGACAGGGGGCGACTATGGCTACACCTTC. V usage is TRBV18 and J usage is TRBJ1-2; TRBD1 matches 10 bases. J lost 3 bases, V lost 0 bases, and 4 bases had no gene match. Germline-derived CDR1 and CDR2 are KGHSH and LQKENI. This CDR3 contains 16 residues.

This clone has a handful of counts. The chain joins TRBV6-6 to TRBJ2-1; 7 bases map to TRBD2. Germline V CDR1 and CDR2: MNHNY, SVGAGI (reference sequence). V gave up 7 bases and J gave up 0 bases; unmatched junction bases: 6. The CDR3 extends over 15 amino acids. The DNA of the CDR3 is TGTGCCAGCAACCCAGCGGGAAGCTCCTACAATGAGCAGTTCTTC. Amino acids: CASNPAGSSYNEQFF.

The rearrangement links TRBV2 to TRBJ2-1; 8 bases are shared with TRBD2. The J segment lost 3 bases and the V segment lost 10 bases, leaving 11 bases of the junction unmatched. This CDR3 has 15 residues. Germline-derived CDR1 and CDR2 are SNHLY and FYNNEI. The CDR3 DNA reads TGTGCCACCATAAACAGCGGGAGTGGCTACAATGAGCAGTTCTTC. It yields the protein CATINSGSGYNEQFF.

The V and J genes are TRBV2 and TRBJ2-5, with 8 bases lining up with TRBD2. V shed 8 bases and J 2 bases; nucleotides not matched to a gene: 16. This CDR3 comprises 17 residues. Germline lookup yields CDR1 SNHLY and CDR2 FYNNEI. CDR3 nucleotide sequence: TGTGCCAGCTCTGAAGGGGTGGCGGGAGGTTTACAAGAGACCCAGTACTTC. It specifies CASSEGVAGGLQETQYF.

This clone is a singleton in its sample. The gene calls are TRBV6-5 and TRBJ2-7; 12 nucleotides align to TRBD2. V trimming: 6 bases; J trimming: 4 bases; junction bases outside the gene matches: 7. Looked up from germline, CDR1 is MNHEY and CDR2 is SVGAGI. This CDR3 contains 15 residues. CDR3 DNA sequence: TGTGCCAGCAGAACCTTGACTAGCGGGAGTTACGAGCAGTACTTC. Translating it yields CASRTLTSGSYEQYF.

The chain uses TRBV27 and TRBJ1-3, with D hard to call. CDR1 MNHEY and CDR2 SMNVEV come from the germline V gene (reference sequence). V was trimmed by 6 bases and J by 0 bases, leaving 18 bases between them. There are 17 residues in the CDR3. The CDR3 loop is CASSPRGVRSSGNTIYF. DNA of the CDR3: TGTGCCAGCAGCCCTCGGGGTGTCCGCTCCTCTGGAAACACCATATATTTT.

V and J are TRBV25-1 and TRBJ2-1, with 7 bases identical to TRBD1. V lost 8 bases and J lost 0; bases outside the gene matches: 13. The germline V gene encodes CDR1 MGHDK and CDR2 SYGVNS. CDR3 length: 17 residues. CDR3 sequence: CASSPDSRDSSYNEQFF. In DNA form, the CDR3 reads TGTGCCAGCTCCCCGGACTCCCGGGACAGCTCCTACAATGAGCAGTTCTTC.

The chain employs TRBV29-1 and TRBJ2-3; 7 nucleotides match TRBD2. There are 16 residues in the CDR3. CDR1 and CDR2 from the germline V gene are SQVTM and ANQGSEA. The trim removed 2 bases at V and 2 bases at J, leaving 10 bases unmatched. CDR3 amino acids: CSVESLTSRYTDTQYF. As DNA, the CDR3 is TGCAGCGTTGAAAGTCTGACTAGCAGATACACAGATACGCAGTATTTT.

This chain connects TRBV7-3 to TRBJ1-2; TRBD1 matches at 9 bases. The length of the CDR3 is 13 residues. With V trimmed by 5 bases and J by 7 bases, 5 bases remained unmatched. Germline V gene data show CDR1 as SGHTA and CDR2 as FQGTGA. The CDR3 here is CASSQTGGGGYTF. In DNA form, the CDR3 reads TGTGCCAGCAGCCAGACAGGGGGTGGTGGCTACACCTTC.

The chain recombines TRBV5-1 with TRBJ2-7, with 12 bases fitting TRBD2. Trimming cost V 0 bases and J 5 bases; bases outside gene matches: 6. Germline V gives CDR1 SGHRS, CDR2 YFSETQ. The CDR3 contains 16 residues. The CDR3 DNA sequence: TGCGCCAGCAGCTTGGGGCTAGCGGGAGGGCACGACGAGCAGTACTTC. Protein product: CASSLGLAGGHDEQYF.

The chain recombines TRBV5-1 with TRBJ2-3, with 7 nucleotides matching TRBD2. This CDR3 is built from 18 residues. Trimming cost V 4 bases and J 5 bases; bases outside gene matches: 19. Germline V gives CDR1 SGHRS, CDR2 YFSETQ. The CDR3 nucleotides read TGCGCCAGCAGCCCCTCTGCCAGCGGGACGATCTTTCTAGATACGCAGTATTTT. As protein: CASSPSASGTIFLDTQYF.

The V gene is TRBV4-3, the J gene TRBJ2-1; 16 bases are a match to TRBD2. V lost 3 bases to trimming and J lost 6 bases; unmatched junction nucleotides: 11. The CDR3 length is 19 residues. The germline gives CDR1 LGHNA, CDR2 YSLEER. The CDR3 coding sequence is TGCGCCAGCAGCCAGGAGGGAGGGACTAGCGGGAGGGCAGGCAATGAGCAGTTCTTC. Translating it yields CASSQEGGTSGRAGNEQFF.

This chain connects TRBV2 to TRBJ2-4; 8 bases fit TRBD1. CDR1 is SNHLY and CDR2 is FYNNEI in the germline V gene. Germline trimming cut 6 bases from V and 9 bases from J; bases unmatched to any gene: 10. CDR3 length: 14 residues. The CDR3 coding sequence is TGTGCCAGCAGCCCCGGACCAGGGGGCTTCATTCAGTACTTC. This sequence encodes CASSPGPGGFIQYF.

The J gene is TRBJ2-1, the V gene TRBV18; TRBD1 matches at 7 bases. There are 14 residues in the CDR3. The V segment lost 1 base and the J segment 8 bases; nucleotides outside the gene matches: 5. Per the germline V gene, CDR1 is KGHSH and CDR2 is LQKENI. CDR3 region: CASSPLEGAHEQFF. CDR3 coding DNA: TGTGCCAGCTCACCACTCGAGGGGGCGCATGAGCAGTTCTTC.

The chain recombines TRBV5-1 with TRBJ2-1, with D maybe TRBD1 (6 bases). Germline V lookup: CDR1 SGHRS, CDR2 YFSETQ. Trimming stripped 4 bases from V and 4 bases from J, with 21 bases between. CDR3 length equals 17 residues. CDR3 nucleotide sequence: TGCGCCAGCAGCCCCCCCGGGACACCAGGCCTATACAATGAGCAGTTCTTC. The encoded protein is CASSPPGTPGLYNEQFF.

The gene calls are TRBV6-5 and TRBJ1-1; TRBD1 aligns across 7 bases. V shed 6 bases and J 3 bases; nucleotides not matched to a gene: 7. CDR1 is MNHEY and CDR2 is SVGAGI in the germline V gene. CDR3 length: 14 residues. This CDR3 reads CASSHIRGDTEAFF. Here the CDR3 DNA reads TGTGCCAGCAGCCACATCAGGGGGGACACTGAAGCTTTCTTT.

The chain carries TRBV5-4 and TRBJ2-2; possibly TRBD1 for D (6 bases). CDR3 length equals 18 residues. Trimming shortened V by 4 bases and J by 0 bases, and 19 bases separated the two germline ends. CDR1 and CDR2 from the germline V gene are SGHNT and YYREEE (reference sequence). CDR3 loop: CASSRGRDKASNTGELFF. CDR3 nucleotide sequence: TGTGCCAGCAGCCGCGGCCGGGACAAGGCGTCGAACACCGGGGAGCTGTTTTTT.

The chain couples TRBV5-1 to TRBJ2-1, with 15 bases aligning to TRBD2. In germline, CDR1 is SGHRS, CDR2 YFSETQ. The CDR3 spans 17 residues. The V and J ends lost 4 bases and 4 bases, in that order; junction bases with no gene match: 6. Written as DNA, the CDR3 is TGCGCCAGCAGCCAACCCGGGACTAGCGGGGGGTACAATGAGCAGTTCTTC. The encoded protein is CASSQPGTSGGYNEQFF.

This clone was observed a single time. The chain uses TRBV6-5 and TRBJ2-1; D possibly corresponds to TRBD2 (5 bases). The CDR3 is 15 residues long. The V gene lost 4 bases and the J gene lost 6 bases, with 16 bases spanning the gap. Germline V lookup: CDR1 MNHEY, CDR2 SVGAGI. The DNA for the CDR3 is TGTGCCAGCAGTTCCATGGGTCAACTAGGCAATGAGCAGTTCTTC. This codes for CASSSMGQLGNEQFF.